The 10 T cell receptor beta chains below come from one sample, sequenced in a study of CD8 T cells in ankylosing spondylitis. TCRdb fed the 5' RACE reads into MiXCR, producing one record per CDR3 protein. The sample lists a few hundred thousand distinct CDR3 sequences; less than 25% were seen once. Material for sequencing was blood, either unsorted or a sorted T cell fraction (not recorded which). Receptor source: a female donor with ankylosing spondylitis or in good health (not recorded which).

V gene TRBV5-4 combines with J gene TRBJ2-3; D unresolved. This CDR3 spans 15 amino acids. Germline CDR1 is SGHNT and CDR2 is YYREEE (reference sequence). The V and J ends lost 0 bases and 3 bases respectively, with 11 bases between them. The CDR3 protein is CASSLGVSRTDTQYF. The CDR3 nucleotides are TGTGCCAGCAGCTTGGGGGTGTCACGGACAGATACGCAGTATTTT.

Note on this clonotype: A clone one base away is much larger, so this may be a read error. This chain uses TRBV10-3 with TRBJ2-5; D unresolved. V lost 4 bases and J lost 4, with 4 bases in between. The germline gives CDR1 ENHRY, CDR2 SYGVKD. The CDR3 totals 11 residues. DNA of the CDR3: TGTGCCATCAGTGCGGGAGAGACCCAGTACTTC. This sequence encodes CAISAGETQYF.

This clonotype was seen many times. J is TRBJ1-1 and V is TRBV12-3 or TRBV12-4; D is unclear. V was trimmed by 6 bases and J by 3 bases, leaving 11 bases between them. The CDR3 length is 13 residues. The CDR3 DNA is TGTGCCAGCAGCGCGGACGGCTACACTGAAGCTTTCTTT. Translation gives CASSADGYTEAFF.

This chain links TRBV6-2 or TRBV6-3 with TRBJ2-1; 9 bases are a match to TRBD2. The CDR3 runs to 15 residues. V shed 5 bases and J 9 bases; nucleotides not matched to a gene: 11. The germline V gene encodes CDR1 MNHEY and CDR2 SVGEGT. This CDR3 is CASSETSGRLSEQFF. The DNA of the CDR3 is TGTGCCAGCAGTGAAACCAGCGGGAGGTTAAGTGAGCAGTTCTTC.

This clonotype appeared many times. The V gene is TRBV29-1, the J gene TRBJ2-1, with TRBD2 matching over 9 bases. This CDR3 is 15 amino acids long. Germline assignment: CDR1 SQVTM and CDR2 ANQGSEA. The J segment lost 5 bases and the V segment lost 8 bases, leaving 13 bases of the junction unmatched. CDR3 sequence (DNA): TGCAGCACCCGGAAAGGCGGGAGGGAGAACAATGAGCAGTTCTTC. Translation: CSTRKGGRENNEQFF.

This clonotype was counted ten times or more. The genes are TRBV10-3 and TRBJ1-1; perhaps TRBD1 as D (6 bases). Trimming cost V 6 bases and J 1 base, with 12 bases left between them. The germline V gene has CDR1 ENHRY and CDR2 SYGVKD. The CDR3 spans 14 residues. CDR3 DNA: TGTGCCATCAGCCCCGGGACAACGAACACTGAAGCTTTCTTT. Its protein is CAISPGTTNTEAFF.

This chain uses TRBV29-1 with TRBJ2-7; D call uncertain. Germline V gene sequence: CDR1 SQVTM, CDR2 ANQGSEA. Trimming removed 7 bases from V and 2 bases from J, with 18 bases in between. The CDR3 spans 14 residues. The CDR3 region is CSAALAGWPYEQYF. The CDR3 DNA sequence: TGCAGCGCTGCTTTAGCAGGATGGCCCTACGAGCAGTACTTC.

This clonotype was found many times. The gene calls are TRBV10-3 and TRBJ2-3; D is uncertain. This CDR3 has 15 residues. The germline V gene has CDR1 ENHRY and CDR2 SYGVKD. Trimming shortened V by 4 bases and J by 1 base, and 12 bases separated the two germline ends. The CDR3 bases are TGTGCCATCAGTGCCGGCGACTTTCGCACAGATACGCAGTATTTT. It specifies CAISAGDFRTDTQYF.

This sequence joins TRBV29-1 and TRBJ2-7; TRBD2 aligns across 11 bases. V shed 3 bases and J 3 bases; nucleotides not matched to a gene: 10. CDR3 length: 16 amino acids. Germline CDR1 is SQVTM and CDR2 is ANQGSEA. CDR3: CSVEGGPGTSGYEQYF. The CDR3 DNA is TGCAGCGTTGAGGGAGGTCCCGGGACTAGCGGCTACGAGCAGTACTTC.

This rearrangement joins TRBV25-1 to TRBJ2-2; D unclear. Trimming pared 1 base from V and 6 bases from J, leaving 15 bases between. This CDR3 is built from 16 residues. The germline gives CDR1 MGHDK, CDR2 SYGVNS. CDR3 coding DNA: TGTGCCAGCAGTGAATTAACGATCAGCATACCCGGGGAGCTGTTTTTT. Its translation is CASSELTISIPGELFF.